The 5 T cell receptor beta chains below all came from one sample that was sequenced in a study of T-cell reconstitution after alpha-beta-depleted transplantation in children. For TCRbeta, the library was prepared with unique molecular identifiers. TCRdb re-called the PCR reads with MiXCR, one entry per CDR3 protein. Seen here are 400,000 to 550,000 distinct CDR3 sequences, roughly a tenth observed once, and the top ten hold just over 2%. Sample: PBMCs, taken before TCRalphabeta/CD19-depleted stem cell transplant. These receptors came from a child aged 2-15 years with inherited bone marrow failure, due to receive a stem cell transplant.

This clonotype was recorded many times. The V and J genes are TRBV7-2 and TRBJ2-6; unclear D gene. Germline CDR1 and CDR2: SGHTA and FQGNSA. This CDR3 spans 16 amino acids. The V end lost 5 bases, the J end lost 0 bases, and 11 bases lay between the germline ends. Written as DNA, the CDR3 is TGTGCCAGCAGCCCCCCGGGTTTCTCTGGGGCCAACGTCCTGACTTTC. Translating gives CASSPPGFSGANVLTF.

A few counts support this clonotype. The V call is TRBV12-3 or TRBV12-4, the J call TRBJ2-2; D is ambiguous. Trimming cost V 1 base and J 4 bases, with 16 bases left between them. The CDR3 has 17 residues. The CDR3 here is CASSLVIWGKGTGELFF. The CDR3 nucleotides read TGTGCCAGCAGTTTAGTAATCTGGGGTAAGGGCACCGGGGAGCTGTTTTTT.

In this sample, this clonotype turned up many times. The chain links TRBV7-9 to TRBJ2-7; D may match TRBD1 or TRBD2 (5 bases each). Looked up from germline, CDR1 is SEHNR and CDR2 is FQNEAQ (reference sequence). V lost 0 bases to trimming and J lost 6 bases, with 9 bases between them. The CDR3 totals 13 residues. Written as DNA, the CDR3 is TGTGCCAGCAGCTTAGCGGTTGGGGGCGAGCAGTACTTC. This sequence encodes CASSLAVGGEQYF. Combining the CDR3 with reference TRBV7-9 and TRBJ2-7 gives the whole variable domain DTGVSQNPRHKITKRGQNVTFRCDPISEHNRLYWYRQTLGQGPEFLTYFQNEAQLEKSRLLSDRFSAERPKGSFSTLEIQRTEQGDSAMYLCASSLAVGGEQYFGPGTRLTVT.

This clonotype was detected many times. V and J are TRBV12-3 or TRBV12-4 and TRBJ2-2; 13 positions agree with TRBD2. V lost 6 bases and J lost 7; bases outside the gene matches: 5. The CDR3 is 15 amino acids. The CDR3: CASSGTSGIGGELFF. The CDR3 DNA is TGTGCCAGCAGCGGGACTAGCGGGATTGGCGGGGAGCTGTTTTTT.

The chain uses TRBV9 and TRBJ2-2; possible D gene TRBD2, 5 bases. Germline CDR1 reads SGDLS; CDR2 reads YYNGEE. The germline V and J ends were trimmed by 0 bases and 5 bases, with 11 bases remaining between them. The CDR3 totals 15 residues. The CDR3, as DNA: TGTGCCAGCAGCGTAGGTCGCCCGGGGACCGGGGAGCTGTTTTTT. Its translation is CASSVGRPGTGELFF.